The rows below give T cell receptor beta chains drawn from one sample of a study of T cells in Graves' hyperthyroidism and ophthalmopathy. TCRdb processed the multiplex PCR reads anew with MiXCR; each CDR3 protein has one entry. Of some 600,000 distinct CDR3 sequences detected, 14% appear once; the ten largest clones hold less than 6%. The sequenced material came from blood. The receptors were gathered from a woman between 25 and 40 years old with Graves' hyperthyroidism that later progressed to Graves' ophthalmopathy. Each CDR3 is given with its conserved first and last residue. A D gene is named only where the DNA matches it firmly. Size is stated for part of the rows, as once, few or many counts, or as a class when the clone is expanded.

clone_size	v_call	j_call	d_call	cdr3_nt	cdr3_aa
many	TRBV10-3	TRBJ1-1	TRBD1	TGTGCCATCAGTGATAAGGGGGCAAGGATTGGTGAAGCTTTCTTT	CAISDKGARIGEAFF
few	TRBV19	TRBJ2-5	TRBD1	TGTGCCAGTAGTATAGCCGGGACAGGTAGAGAGACCCAGTACTTC	CASSIAGTGRETQYF
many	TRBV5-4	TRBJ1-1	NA	TGTGCCAGCAGCTGGGGGACGGGTCGTAACACTGAAGCTTTCTTT	CASSWGTGRNTEAFF
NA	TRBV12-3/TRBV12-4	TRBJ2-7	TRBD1	TGTGCCAGCAGTTTACTTGCGGGGACAGGGTCCGAGCAGTACTTC	CASSLLAGTGSEQYF
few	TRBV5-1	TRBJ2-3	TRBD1	TGCGCCAGCAGCCCGACGACAGGGGTGGATACGCAGTATTTT	CASSPTTGVDTQYF
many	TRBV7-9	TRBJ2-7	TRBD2	TGTGCCAGCAGCTCCCCCCGGGAGGACGAGCAGTACTTC	CASSSPREDEQYF
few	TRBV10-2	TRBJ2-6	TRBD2	TGCGCCAGCAGTGCATTCCCCATTAGCGGGAGGGACTCTGGGGCCAACGTCCTGACTTTC	CASSAFPISGRDSGANVLTF
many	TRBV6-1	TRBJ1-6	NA	TGTGCCAGCAAAAACAGGGTATCGGCAAATTCACCCCTCCACTTT	CASKNRVSANSPLHF
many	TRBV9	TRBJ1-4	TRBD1	TGTGCCAGCAGCGTAAGCGGGACAGGGGGTGAAAAACTGTTTTTT	CASSVSGTGGEKLFF
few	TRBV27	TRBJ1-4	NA	TGTGCCAGCAGTTCATTATCGGGGTTGGGTGAAAAACTGTTTTTT	CASSSLSGLGEKLFF
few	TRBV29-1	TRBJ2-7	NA	TGCAGCGTCCCGGGAGAGGGGGGCTACGAGCAGTACTTC	CSVPGEGGYEQYF
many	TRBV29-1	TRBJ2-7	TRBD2	TGCAGCGTTAATTCCGGGAGGGGGTCCTCCTACGAGCAGTACTTC	CSVNSGRGSSYEQYF
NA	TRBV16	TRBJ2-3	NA	TGTGCCAGCAGCCAATATATCGCGGGCAGGGATCGGGGCACAGATACGCAGTATTTT	CASSQYIAGRDRGTDTQYF
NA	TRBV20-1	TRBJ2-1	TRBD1	TGCAGTGCTGTCGCCCGGGACAGCGTAATCAATGAGCAGTTCTTC	CSAVARDSVINEQFF
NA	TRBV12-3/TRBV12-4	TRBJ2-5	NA	TGTGCCAGCAGTTTAAGAGGGACCGAAGAGACCCAGTACTTC	CASSLRGTEETQYF
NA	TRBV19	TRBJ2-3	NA	TGTGCCAGTAGTACGACGCCAGATACGCAGTATTTT	CASSTTPDTQYF
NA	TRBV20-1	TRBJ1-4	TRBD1	TGCAGTGCCCAACCGATGGGACTACAGGGGGCGGGGGAAAAACTGTTTTTT	CSAQPMGLQGAGEKLFF
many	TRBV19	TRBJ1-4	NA	TGTGCCAGTAGTCCAACAGCTGGGAATGAAAAACTGTTTTTT	CASSPTAGNEKLFF
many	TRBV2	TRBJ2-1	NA	TGTGCCAGCAGGTGGCTAGCGAAGGGTTATGAGCAGTTCTTC	CASRWLAKGYEQFF
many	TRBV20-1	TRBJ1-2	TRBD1	TGCAGTGCTAGAGATTCGGGAGGGGGCGTTGGCTACACCTTC	CSARDSGGGVGYTF
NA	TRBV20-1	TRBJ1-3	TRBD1	TGCAGTGCTAGATCGGCGACAGGGGGCAAGGGCGCCATATATTTT	CSARSATGGKGAIYF
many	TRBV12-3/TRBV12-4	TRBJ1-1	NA	TGTGCCAGCAGTTTATTGGATAACACTGAAGCTTTCTTT	CASSLLDNTEAFF
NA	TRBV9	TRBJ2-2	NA	TGTGCCAGCAGCCCCAGCCCGGGGGTGAACACCGGGGAGCTGTTTTTT	CASSPSPGVNTGELFF
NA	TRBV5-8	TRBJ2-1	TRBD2	TGTGCCAGCAGCTTCCCGGGACTAACAAATGAGCAGTTCTTC	CASSFPGLTNEQFF
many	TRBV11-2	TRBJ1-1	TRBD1	TGTGCCAGCAGCACCTCGACAGGGGGAACTGAAGCTTTCTTT	CASSTSTGGTEAFF
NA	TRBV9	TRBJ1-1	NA	TGTGCCAGCAGCGTAGCGGTAGGAGTGAACACTGAAGCTTTCTTT	CASSVAVGVNTEAFF
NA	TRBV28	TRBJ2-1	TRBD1	TGTGCCAGCTCACAGGGGGCCTCCTACAATGAGCAGTTCTTC	CASSQGASYNEQFF
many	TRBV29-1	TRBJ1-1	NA	TGCAGCGTTGTGACCCAGGGTAAGGCTGAAGCTTTCTTT	CSVVTQGKAEAFF
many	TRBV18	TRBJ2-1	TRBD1	TGTGCCAGCTCAATGGGACAGACCTCCTACAATGAGCAGTTCTTC	CASSMGQTSYNEQFF
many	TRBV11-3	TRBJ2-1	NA	TGTGCCAGCAGCTTAGATGAGGCCAGGGCGTACAATGAGCAGTTCTTC	CASSLDEARAYNEQFF
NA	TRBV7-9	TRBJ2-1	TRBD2	TGTGCCAGCAGCTTAGTGACTAGCGGGAGGCCCAAGCAGTTCTTC	CASSLVTSGRPKQFF
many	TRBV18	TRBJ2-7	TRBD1	TGTGCCAGCTCACCGCGACAGGGAACCTACGAGCAGTACTTC	CASSPRQGTYEQYF
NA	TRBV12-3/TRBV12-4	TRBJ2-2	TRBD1	TGTGCCAGCAGCCCTCACACAGGGGGGAACACCGGGGAGCTGTTTTTT	CASSPHTGGNTGELFF
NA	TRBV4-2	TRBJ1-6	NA	TGTGCCAGCAGCCAAGAAAAGAACAGCGGGGTGTCACCCCTCCACTTT	CASSQEKNSGVSPLHF
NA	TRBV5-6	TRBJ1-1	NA	TGTGCCAGCACCGACCTGAGAGCTGCCATCACTGAAGCTTTCTTT	CASTDLRAAITEAFF
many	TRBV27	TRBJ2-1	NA	TGTGCCAGCAACCCTCCGGGAGATAAGGGATACAATGAGCAGTTCTTC	CASNPPGDKGYNEQFF
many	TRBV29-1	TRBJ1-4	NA	TGCAGCGTTGTGAGGGTGGCAGATGAAAAACTGTTTTTT	CSVVRVADEKLFF
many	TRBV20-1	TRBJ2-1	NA	TGCAGCGCAAGGGACTCTTCCTCCTACAATGAGCAGTTCTTC	CSARDSSSYNEQFF
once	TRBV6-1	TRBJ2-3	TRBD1	TGTGCCAGTACGACAGGGGTAGGCACAGATACGCAGTATTTT	CASTTGVGTDTQYF
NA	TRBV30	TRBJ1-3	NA	TGTGCCTGGAGTGTACTAGAGGTCTCTGGAAACACCATATATTTT	CAWSVLEVSGNTIYF
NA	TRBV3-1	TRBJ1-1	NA	TGTGCCAGGTTAAGAAAGTGGGGGCGGAAGGAAGCTTTCTTT	CARLRKWGRKEAFF
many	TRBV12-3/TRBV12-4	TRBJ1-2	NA	TGTGCCAGCAGTTTAGGGCAGGGCTATAACTATGGCTACACCTTC	CASSLGQGYNYGYTF
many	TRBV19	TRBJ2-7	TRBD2	TGTGCCAGTAGGGGGACTAGCGGCATTAGCTCCTACGAGCAGTACTTC	CASRGTSGISSYEQYF
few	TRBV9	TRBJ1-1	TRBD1	TGTGCCAGCAGCGGGCTTCGGACAGGGGAGAACACTGAAGCTTTCTTT	CASSGLRTGENTEAFF
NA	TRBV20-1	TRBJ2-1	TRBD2	TGCAGTGCTCAACCGCATCCCAAGCGGGACCATCACTACAATGAGCAGTTCTTC	CSAQPHPKRDHHYNEQFF
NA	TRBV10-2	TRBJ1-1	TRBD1	TGCGCCAGCAGTGTTTTTCCCGGGACAGGGGTTGAAAACACTGAAGCTTTCTTT	CASSVFPGTGVENTEAFF
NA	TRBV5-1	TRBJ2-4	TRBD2	TGCGCCAGCAGCTCCGGACAAGCGGGGGAAAACATTCAGTACTTC	CASSSGQAGENIQYF
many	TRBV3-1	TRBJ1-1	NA	TGTGCCAGCAGCCTTAGACAATACACGGAAGCTTTCTTT	CASSLRQYTEAFF
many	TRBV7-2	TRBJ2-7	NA	TGTGCCAGCAGCTTGGGGCGGACATCCTACGAGCAGTACTTC	CASSLGRTSYEQYF
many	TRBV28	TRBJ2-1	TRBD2	TGTGCCAGCAGCATCCCCCAGCGGGAGGTATCCTACAATGAGCAGTTCTTC	CASSIPQREVSYNEQFF
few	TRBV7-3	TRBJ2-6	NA	TGTGCCAGCAGCCCCCAGACTGGGGCCAACGTCCTGACTTTC	CASSPQTGANVLTF
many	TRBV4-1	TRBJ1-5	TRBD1	TGCGCCAGCAGCCAGGATACAGGGGCAGGGCAGCCCCAGCATTTT	CASSQDTGAGQPQHF
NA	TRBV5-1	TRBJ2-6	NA	TGCGCCAGCAGACTGGACCCTAGCGGGGCCAACGTCCTGACTTTC	CASRLDPSGANVLTF
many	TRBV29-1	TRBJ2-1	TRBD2	TGCAGCGTCCCCGGGACTAGCGGGAGGGTTTCCTACAATGAGCAGTTCTTC	CSVPGTSGRVSYNEQFF
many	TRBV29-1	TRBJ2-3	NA	TGCAGCGTTACTGTTACTAGCACAGATACGCAGTATTTT	CSVTVTSTDTQYF
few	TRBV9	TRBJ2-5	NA	TGTGCCAGCAGTCTACCGAGGGAGACCCAGTACTTC	CASSLPRETQYF
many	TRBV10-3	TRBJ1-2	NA	TGTGCCATCAGTGGGTCGGGTCGCTACGGACAGTCATATGGCTACACCTTC	CAISGSGRYGQSYGYTF